This T cell receptor (beta chain) appears in the sequencing data of a study of STAT5B mutations in CD4+ large granular lymphocyte leukemia. Study-level points and caveats: CD4-sorted patient repertoires seemed more clonal than healthy CD4+ repertoires. Without HLA matching, higher CD4+ than CD8+ T-LGLL clonality could reflect small sample size. 8/27 top patient clones versus 2/35 control clones were TRBV06-family.

The ends were cut back, 4 bases at V and 10 bases at J, with 14 bases in the middle. CDR3 size: 14 residues. The germline V gene encodes CDR1 ENHRY and CDR2 SYGVKD. This clone showed up just a few times. The antigen is unknown. Using immunoSEQ multiplex PCR, the repertoire was profiled, and TCRdb retains in-frame clones only, with some absent. The sample consists of tens of thousands of clones, 75% to 85% of them appearing once. Controls came from buffy coats of healthy blood donors. This TCR derives from a human donor in good health. The J gene is TRBJ1-6, the V gene TRBV10-3; perhaps TRBD1 as D (6 bases). The sample consisted of CD4+ T cells from blood buffy coats. The CDR3 DNA reads as TGTGCCATCAGTGTAGCGGACAGCGGGTCACCCCTCCACTTT. This encodes CAISVADSGSPLHF.